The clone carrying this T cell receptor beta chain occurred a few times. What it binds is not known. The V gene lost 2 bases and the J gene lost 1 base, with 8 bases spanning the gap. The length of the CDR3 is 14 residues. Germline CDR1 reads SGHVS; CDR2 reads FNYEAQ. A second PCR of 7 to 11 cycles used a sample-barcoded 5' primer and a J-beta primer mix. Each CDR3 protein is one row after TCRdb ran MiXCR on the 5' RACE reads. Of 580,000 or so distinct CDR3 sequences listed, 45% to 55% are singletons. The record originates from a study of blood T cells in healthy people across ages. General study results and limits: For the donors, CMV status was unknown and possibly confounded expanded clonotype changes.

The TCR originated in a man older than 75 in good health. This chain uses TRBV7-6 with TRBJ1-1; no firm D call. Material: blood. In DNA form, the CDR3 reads TGTGCCAGCAGCTTAATAGCAGGGAACACTGAAGCTTTCTTT. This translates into CASSLIAGNTEAFF.